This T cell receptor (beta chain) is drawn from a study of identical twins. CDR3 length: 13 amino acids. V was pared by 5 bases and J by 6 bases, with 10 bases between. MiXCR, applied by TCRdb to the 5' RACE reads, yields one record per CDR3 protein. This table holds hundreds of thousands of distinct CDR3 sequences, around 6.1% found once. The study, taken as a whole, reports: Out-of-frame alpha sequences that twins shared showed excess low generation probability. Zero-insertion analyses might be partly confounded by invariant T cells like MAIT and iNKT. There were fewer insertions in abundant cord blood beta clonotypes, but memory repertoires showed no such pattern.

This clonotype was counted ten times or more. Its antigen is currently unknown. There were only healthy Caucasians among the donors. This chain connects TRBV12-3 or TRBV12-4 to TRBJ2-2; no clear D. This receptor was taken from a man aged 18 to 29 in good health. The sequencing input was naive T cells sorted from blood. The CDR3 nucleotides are TGTGCCAGCAGTCGGCTCGGTCCCGGGGAGCTGTTTTTT. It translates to CASSRLGPGELFF.